This TCR beta chain was observed in a study of OX40 agonist ivuxolimab in advanced cancers. Context from the whole study: The costimulatory receptor OX40 (CD134) was targeted by ivuxolimab, a fully human IgG2 agonistic monoclonal antibody. The dose-escalation cohort was about 83% male with a mean age of around 62 years, ranging from about 23 to 85. Of the approximately 50 dose-escalation patients, hepatocellular carcinoma was present in approximately 20, melanoma in around 15, renal cell carcinoma in 9 and head and neck cancer in 9. The point of sequencing TCRbeta in the periphery was to test whether ivuxolimab changed TCR sequence diversity and drove clonal T-cell expansion. The paper reports the monotherapy dose-escalation portion (N of about 54 patients) of the phase I ivuxolimab trial. Three dose-escalation patients achieved partial responses, one with hepatocellular carcinoma and two with cutaneous melanoma. Intravenous ivuxolimab was administered to patients every 2 weeks at six dose levels: 0.01, 0.1, 0.3, 1.5, 3 and 10 mg/kg. Patients were allowed to have had prior anti-PD-1, anti-PD-L1 or anti-CTLA-4 therapy, and around 40% of the dose-escalation patients had previously received checkpoint inhibitors.

Findings and caveats that apply to the study as a whole: Clonal expansion of both CD4+ and CD8+ blood T cells was observed from baseline to week 6 at doses 0.1 to 3.0 mg/kg. Low levels of normalized T-cell clonal expansion were also seen in some patients who did not respond. Antigen specificity was not determined for the clonally expanded peripheral T cells. Partial responders in the 0.1-3.0 mg/kg groups had among the lowest normalized peripheral clonal expansion, especially among CD8+ T cells. After ivuxolimab, CD8+ T cells had more expanded clones than CD4+ T cells on average.

Trimming at the junction amounts to 2 bases on V and 1 base on J, and the germline ends lie 15 bases apart. The germline V gene provides CDR1 MNHNS and CDR2 SASEGT. Including cysteine and phenylalanine, the CDR3 has 16 amino acids. The entry retains the CDR3 DNA only, 48 bases that are in frame from base 1. Patients with a history of autoimmune disease or receiving systemic immunosuppression were excluded from the trial. Peripheral blood for TCR sequencing was collected from all dose cohorts at baseline, on cycle 4 day 1, and on cycle 7 day 1. The samples were taken from a phase I, first-in-human, multicenter, open-label dose-escalation trial of ivuxolimab. Adults with locally advanced or metastatic head and neck squamous cell, hepatocellular, melanoma or renal cell carcinoma were enrolled in the trial. CD4+ and CD8+ T cells were sorted separately from peripheral blood before TCR sequencing. Comment on this clone: The antigen this receptor binds is unknown. It has no much larger one-base neighbor in the sample; base qualities were not kept.

Genomic DNA was isolated from the sorted cells so that the TCRbeta CDR3 region could be sequenced. The immunoSEQ Assay was used to sequence the TCRbeta CDR3 regions. Entries here come from immuneACCESS through TCRdb and include only in-frame sequences with V and J called. Some clones fail to appear in such tables; in the studies checked, an unresolved V gene covers under half of the shortfall, and the cause of the remainder is unknown. In all, the sample holds about 36,000 clones, and about nine tenths of those were seen once. The leading ten clones occupy about 4% of the sample. The receptor was derived from an adult with an advanced solid tumor such as melanoma, head and neck, liver or kidney cancer. The chain links TRBV6-1 with TRBJ2-7; the D gene is perhaps TRBD1, from 5 matching bases. The source was CD4+ or CD8+ T cells sorted from blood, collected in a trial of the OX40 agonist ivuxolimab. Here the CDR3 is given as CASSEIPRAGSYEQYF. The DNA reads TGTGCCAGCAGTGAAATACCCCGGGCAGGGTCCTACGAGCAGTACTTC.